Shown below are 12 T cell receptor beta chains from a single sample sequenced in a study of cytomegalovirus exposure and HLA in healthy donors. Assay used: immunoSEQ multiplex PCR; TCRdb lists only in-frame clones, some missing. The table records some 68,000 clones, approximately 96% of them present only once. The sequenced sample was PBMCs. The receptors here all came from a man aged 18 to 30 in good health and CMV-seronegative.

The chain combines TRBV2 with TRBJ2-1; 7 positions match TRBD1. V was clipped by 7 bases and J by 4 bases; unmatched bases: 7. Germline-derived CDR1 and CDR2 are SNHLY and FYNNEI. This CDR3 spans 14 amino acids. The CDR3 is CASTTGPTYNEQFF. The CDR3 region has the DNA TGTGCCAGCACGACAGGGCCTACTTACAATGAGCAGTTCTTC.

This clone has just one count. The chain employs TRBV28 and TRBJ1-2; D is undetermined. The CDR3 sequence is 14 residues long. Trimming pared 1 base from V and 4 bases from J, leaving 10 bases between. Germline V gene data show CDR1 as MDHEN and CDR2 as SYDVKM. CDR3 loop: CASSLYPLLYGYTF. The CDR3 bases are TGTGCCAGCAGTTTATATCCTTTACTCTATGGCTACACCTTC.

The chain combines TRBV19 with TRBJ1-2; 7 bases are a match to TRBD1. CDR1 and CDR2 from the germline V gene are LNHDA and SQIVND (reference sequence). The CDR3 contains 13 residues. Trimming removed 8 bases from V and 4 bases from J; junction bases left unmatched: 7. CDR3 residues: CASRTGGAYGYTF. For the CDR3, the DNA is TGTGCCAGTCGGACAGGCGGAGCCTATGGCTACACCTTC.

This chain links TRBV4-2 with TRBJ2-7, with 9 positions matching TRBD2. CDR3 length equals 17 residues. Germline trimming cut 1 base from V and 2 bases from J; bases unmatched to any gene: 9. Germline V gene data show CDR1 as LGHNA and CDR2 as YNFKEQ. The CDR3 loop reads CASSQVASGMVPYEQYF. CDR3 sequence (DNA): TGTGCCAGCAGCCAAGTGGCTAGCGGGATGGTCCCCTACGAGCAGTACTTC.

The V call is TRBV5-4, the J call TRBJ2-1; 7 bases agree with TRBD2. The CDR3 is 17 amino acids. J was trimmed by 0 bases and V by 0 bases; bases with no gene match: 6. Germline CDR1 reads SGHNT; CDR2 reads YYREEE (reference sequence). This CDR3 is CASSLGASGTSYNEQFF. CDR3 nucleotides: TGTGCCAGCAGCTTGGGCGCTAGCGGTACCTCCTACAATGAGCAGTTCTTC.

The chain employs TRBV5-4 and TRBJ2-1, with TRBD2 matching 9 bases. The CDR3 extends over 14 amino acids. Germline values: CDR1 SGHNT, CDR2 YYREEE (reference sequence). V shed 0 bases and J 5 bases; nucleotides not matched to a gene: 0. The CDR3 region is CASSLGLADNEQFF. The CDR3 DNA reads TGTGCCAGCAGCTTGGGACTAGCGGACAATGAGCAGTTCTTC.

CDR3 loop: CASTLQRDEQFF. CDR3 in DNA: TGTGCCAGCACTCTCCAACGGGATGAGCAGTTCTTC. The chain has TRBV2 and TRBJ2-1; D is unclear. V was cut by 7 bases and J by 8 bases, with 12 bases left in between. This CDR3 contains 12 residues. From germline, CDR1 is SNHLY and CDR2 FYNNEI.

The rearrangement uses TRBV5-6 and TRBJ1-6; 9 bases fit TRBD1. V shed 0 bases, J shed 10 bases, and the junction held 8 bases outside the gene matches. The CDR3 is made up of 16 amino acids. Germline CDR1 is SGHDT and CDR2 is YYEEEE. The CDR3 protein is CASSLAPDRGISPLHF. The CDR3 bases are TGTGCCAGCAGCTTGGCCCCAGACAGGGGGATCTCACCCCTCCACTTT.

The rearrangement links TRBV25-1 to TRBJ2-5; the match to TRBD2 covers 11 bases. V dropped 3 bases and J dropped 1; count of bases not matched to a gene: 7. Germline CDR1 MGHDK, CDR2 SYGVNS. The CDR3 has 17 amino acids. CDR3 bases: TGTGCCAGCAGTGAGGGGACTAGCGGCGACCTCCAAGAGACCCAGTACTTC. It translates to CASSEGTSGDLQETQYF.

The chain joins TRBV5-4 to TRBJ2-2, with 10 nucleotides matching TRBD2. Trimming took 3 bases from V and 1 from J; bases not matched to a gene: 9. The germline V gene has CDR1 SGHNT and CDR2 YYREEE (reference sequence). The CDR3 runs to 18 residues. In DNA, the CDR3 is TGTGCCAGCAGCTCCCTCTCTACTAGCGGGAAGAACACCGGGGAGCTGTTTTTT. As protein: CASSSLSTSGKNTGELFF.

This clone was seen once. The V call is TRBV29-1, the J call TRBJ2-1; weak D call: TRBD1 (6 bases). This CDR3 has 18 amino acids. Between the trimmed V and J ends, which lost 3 bases and 0 bases, there was a span of 21 bases. CDR1 and CDR2 from the germline V gene are SQVTM and ANQGSEA. The CDR3 protein is CSVDPGQRTPSSYNEQFF. CDR3 sequence (DNA): TGCAGCGTTGACCCGGGACAAAGGACCCCGAGCTCCTACAATGAGCAGTTCTTC.

This chain uses TRBV2 with TRBJ1-2; D is unresolved. Trimming cost V 4 bases and J 4 bases, with 10 bases left between them. CDR1 is SNHLY, CDR2 FYNNEI, per germline. The CDR3 runs 13 residues. CDR3 in DNA: TGTGCCAGCAGTGCCGGGGAGACCTATGGCTACACCTTC. Its protein product is CASSAGETYGYTF.